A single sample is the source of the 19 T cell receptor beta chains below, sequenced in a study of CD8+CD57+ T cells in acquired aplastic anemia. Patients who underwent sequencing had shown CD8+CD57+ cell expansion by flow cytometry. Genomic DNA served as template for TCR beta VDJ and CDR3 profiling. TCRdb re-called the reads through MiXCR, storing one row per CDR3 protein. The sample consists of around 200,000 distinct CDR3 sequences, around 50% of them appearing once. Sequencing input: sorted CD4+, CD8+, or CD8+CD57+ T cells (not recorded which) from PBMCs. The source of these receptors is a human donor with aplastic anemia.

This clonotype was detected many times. This CDR3 reads CSAREQSNSPLHF. In DNA form, the CDR3 reads TGCAGTGCTAGAGAACAGTCGAATTCACCCCTCCACTTT. V gene TRBV20-1 combines with J gene TRBJ1-6; no clear D gene. CDR3 size: 13 residues. Trimming shortened V by 0 bases and J by 7 bases, and 7 bases separated the two germline ends. The V gene's germline CDR1 is DFQATT and CDR2 SNEGSKA (reference sequence).

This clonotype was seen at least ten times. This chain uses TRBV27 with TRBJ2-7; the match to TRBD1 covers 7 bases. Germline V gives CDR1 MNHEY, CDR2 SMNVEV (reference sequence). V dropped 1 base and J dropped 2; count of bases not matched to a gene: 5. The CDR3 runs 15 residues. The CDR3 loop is CASSLYGTETYEQYF. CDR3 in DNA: TGTGCCAGCAGTTTATATGGGACAGAGACCTACGAGCAGTACTTC.

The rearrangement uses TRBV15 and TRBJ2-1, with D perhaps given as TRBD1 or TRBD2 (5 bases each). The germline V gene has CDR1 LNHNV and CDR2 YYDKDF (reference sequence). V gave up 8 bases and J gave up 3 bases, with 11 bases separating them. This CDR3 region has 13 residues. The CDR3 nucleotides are TGTGCCACCCGGGGACCAGGCTACAATGAGCAGTTCTTC. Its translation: CATRGPGYNEQFF.

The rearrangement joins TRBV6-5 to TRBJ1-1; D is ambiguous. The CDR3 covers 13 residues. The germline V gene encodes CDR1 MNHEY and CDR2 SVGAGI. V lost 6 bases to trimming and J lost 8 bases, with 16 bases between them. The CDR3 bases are TGTGCCAGCAGCCTTACTCTCCGGCAGGAAGCTTTCTTT. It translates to CASSLTLRQEAFF.

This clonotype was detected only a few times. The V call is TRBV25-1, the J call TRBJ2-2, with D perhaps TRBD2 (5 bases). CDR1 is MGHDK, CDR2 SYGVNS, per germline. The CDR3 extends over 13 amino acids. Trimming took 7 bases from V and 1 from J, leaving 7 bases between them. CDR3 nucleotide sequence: TGTGCCAGCAAGGAGGAGAACACCGGGGAGCTGTTTTTT. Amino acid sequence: CASKEENTGELFF.

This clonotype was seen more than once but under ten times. The DNA of the CDR3 is TGTGCCAGCAGGGGAGGGACTACTATCACCGGGGAGCTGTTTTTT. Translating it yields CASRGGTTITGELFF. The chain combines TRBV28 with TRBJ2-2; 7 bases map to TRBD2. Germline assignment: CDR1 MDHEN and CDR2 SYDVKM. CDR3 length equals 15 residues. Trimming took 6 bases from V and 4 from J; bases not matched to a gene: 8.

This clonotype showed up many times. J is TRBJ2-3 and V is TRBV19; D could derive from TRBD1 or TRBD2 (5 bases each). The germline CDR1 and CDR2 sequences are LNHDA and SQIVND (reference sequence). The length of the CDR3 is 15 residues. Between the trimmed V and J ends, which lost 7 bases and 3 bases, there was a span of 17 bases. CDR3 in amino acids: CASTLRGERTDTQYF. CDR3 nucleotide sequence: TGTGCCAGTACCCTGAGAGGGGAGAGGACAGATACGCAGTATTTT.

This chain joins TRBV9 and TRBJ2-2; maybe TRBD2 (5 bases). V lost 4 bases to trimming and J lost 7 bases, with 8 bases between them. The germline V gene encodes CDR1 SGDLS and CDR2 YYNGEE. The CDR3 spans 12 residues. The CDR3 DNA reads TGTGCCAGCAGCCCCACTAGCGGGGAGCTGTTTTTT. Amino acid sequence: CASSPTSGELFF.

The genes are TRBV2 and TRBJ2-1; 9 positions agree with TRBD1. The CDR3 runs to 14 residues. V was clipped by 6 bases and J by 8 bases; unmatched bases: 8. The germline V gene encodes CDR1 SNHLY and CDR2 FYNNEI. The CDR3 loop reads CASRSGQGVDEQFF. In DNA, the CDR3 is TGTGCCAGCAGATCGGGACAGGGTGTCGATGAGCAGTTCTTC.

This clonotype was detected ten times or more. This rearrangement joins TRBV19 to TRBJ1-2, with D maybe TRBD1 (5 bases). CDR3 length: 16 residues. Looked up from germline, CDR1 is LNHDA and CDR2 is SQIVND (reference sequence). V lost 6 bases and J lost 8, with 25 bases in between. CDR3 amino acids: CASRQAGPLNLEGYTF. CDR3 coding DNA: TGTGCCAGTAGGCAGGCAGGGCCCCTGAACTTGGAGGGCTACACCTTC.

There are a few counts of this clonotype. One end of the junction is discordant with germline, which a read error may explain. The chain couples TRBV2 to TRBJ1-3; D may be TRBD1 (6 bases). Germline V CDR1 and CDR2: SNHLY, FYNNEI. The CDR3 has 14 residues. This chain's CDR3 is CASSTGNSGTTIYF. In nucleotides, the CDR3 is TGTGCCAGCAGTACAGGGAATTCTGGAACCACCATATATTTT. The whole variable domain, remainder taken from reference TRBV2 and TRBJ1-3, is EPEVTQTPSHQVTQMGQEVILRCVPISNHLYFYWYRQILGQKVEFLVSFYNNEISEKSEIFDDQFSVERPDGSNFTLKIRSTKLEDSAMYFCASSTGNSGTTIYFGEGSWLTVV.

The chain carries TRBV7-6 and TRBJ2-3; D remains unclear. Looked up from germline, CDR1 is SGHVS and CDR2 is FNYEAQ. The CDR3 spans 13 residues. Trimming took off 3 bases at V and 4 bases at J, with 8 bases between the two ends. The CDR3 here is CASSFGSADTQYF. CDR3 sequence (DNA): TGTGCCAGCAGCTTCGGTAGTGCAGATACGCAGTATTTT.

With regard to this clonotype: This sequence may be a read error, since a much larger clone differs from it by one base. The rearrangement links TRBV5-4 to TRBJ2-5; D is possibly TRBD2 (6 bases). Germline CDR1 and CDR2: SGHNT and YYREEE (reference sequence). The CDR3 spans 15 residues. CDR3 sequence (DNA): TGTGCCAGCATCTTGGCTGGGAGGATCGAAGAGACCCAGTACTTC. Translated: CASILAGRIEETQYF.

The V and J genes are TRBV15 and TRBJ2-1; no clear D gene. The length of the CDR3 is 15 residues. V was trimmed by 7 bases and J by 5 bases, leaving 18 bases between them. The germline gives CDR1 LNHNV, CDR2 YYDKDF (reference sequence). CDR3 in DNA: TGTGCCACCAAGGACCGACTGGGGTTTCACAATGAGCAGTTCTTC. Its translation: CATKDRLGFHNEQFF.

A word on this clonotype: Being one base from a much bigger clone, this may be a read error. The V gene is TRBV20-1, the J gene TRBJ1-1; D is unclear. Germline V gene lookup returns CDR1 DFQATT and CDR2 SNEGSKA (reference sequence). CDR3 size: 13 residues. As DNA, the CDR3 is TGCAGTGCTAGAGGCCCCACGAACGCTGAAGCTTTCTTT. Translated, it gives CSARGPTNAEAFF.

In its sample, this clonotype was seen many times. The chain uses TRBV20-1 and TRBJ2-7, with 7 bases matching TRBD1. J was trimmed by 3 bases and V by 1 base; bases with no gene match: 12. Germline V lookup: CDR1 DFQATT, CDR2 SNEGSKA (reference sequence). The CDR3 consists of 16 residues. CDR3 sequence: CSARVSSGTENYEQYF. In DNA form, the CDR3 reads TGCAGTGCTAGAGTTTCCTCCGGGACAGAAAACTACGAGCAGTACTTC.

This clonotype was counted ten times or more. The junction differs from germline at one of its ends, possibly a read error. The CDR3, as DNA: TGTGCCAGCAGCCAAGGATTGGCACAGGTACGCTTC. Protein sequence: CASSQGLAQVRF. The chain combines TRBV14 with TRBJ1-2; D might be TRBD1 (5 bases). CDR3 size: 12 residues. The germline gives CDR1 SGHDN, CDR2 FVKESK.

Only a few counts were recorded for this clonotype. The CDR3 bases are TGTGCCAGCAGTGAGGGGGATAAATACGAGCAGTACTTC. It yields the protein CASSEGDKYEQYF. This chain joins TRBV6-1 and TRBJ2-7, with D tentatively TRBD1 or TRBD2 (5 bases each). Germline loops: CDR1 MNHNS, CDR2 SASEGT. This CDR3 is built from 13 residues. The V end was cut by 3 bases, the J end by 4 bases, with 10 bases between.

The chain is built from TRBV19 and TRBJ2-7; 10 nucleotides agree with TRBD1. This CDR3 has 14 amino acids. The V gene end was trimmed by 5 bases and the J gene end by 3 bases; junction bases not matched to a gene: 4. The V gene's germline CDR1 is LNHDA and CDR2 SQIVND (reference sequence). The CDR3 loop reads CASSSGQGYYEQYF. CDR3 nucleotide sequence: TGTGCCAGTAGTTCGGGACAGGGGTACTACGAGCAGTACTTC.